These 2 T cell receptor beta chains came from one sample sequenced in a study of T-cell reconstitution after alpha-beta-depleted transplantation in children. Unique molecular identifiers were incorporated during preparation of the TCRbeta library. In TCRdb, the PCR reads were re-called with MiXCR into one record per CDR3 protein. The sample holds almost 500,000 distinct CDR3 sequences, about 11% seen once. The sample was PBMCs, taken before TCRalphabeta/CD19-depleted stem cell transplant. These receptors were collected from a child younger than 10 with inherited bone marrow failure, due to receive a stem cell transplant.

Ten or more counts support this clonotype. CDR3 sequence: CASSLEAATYEQYF. The CDR3 bases are TGTGCCAGCAGCTTAGAAGCGGCGACCTACGAGCAGTACTTC. The chain uses TRBV11-2 and TRBJ2-7, with D possibly being TRBD2 (5 bases). V gave up 0 bases and J gave up 2 bases, with 8 bases separating them. CDR3 length: 14 residues. The germline gives CDR1 SGHAT, CDR2 FQNNGV.

This clonotype has at least ten counts. The rearrangement uses TRBV7-9 and TRBJ1-1; the D gene is possibly TRBD1 (5 bases). Germline V gene data show CDR1 as SEHNR and CDR2 as FQNEAQ (reference sequence). This CDR3 contains 13 residues. Trimming cost V 5 bases and J 5 bases, with 12 bases left between them. The CDR3, as DNA: TGTGCCAGCAGCATTGGTCCAGGGACTGAAGCTTTCTTT. It codes for CASSIGPGTEAFF.